A single sample is the source of the 9 T cell receptor beta chains below, sequenced in a study of OX40 agonist ivuxolimab in advanced cancers. Only in-frame clones appear in the TCRdb table, and some are missing; sequencing was by immunoSEQ multiplex PCR. The table records approximately 63,000 clones, 75% to 85% of them present only once. The sequencing here drew on CD4+ or CD8+ T cells sorted from blood, taken in a trial of the OX40 agonist ivuxolimab. The receptors derive from an adult with an advanced solid tumor such as melanoma, head and neck, liver or kidney cancer.

This clone was detected only once. The J gene is TRBJ2-1, the V gene TRBV9, with a tentative D call TRBD2 (6 bases). The CDR3 has 14 amino acids. Germline V gene lookup returns CDR1 SGDLS and CDR2 YYNGEE. Trimming took 0 bases from V and 7 from J, leaving 11 bases between them. CDR3 nucleotides: TGTGCCAGCAGCGTAGTGGGGGGTAGTAATGAGCAGTTCTTC. Encoded protein: CASSVVGGSNEQFF.

This clone was picked up a small number of times. This chain uses TRBV5-6 with TRBJ1-1; TRBD1 is a possible D gene (6 bases). This CDR3 region has 14 residues. Trimming cost V 4 bases and J 10 bases, with 20 bases left between them. Germline lookup yields CDR1 SGHDT and CDR2 YYEEEE. CDR3 amino acids: CASSGGALQLVAFF. The CDR3 DNA reads TGTGCCAGCAGCGGGGGGGCGCTTCAACTGGTAGCTTTCTTT.

The chain carries TRBV5-5 and TRBJ1-6; perhaps TRBD1 as D (6 bases). CDR1 and CDR2 (germline): SGHKS, YYEKEE (reference sequence). The CDR3 is made up of 19 amino acids. V was pared by 0 bases and J by 7 bases, with 23 bases between. The CDR3 DNA sequence: TGTGCCAGCAGCTTGGCTGCCGGGACACCCCGCGGGGGCAATTCACCCCTCCACTTT. Its protein is CASSLAAGTPRGGNSPLHF.

The chain uses TRBV7-2 and TRBJ2-5, with D possibly TRBD2 on 6 matching bases. Germline lookup yields CDR1 SGHTA and CDR2 FQGNSA. The germline V and J ends were trimmed by 5 bases and 1 base, with 14 bases remaining between them. The CDR3 is 15 amino acids. CDR3 loop: CASSASDYPQETQYF. Here the CDR3 DNA reads TGTGCCAGCAGCGCTTCGGACTATCCCCAAGAGACCCAGTACTTC.

The chain has TRBV11-3 and TRBJ2-3; D unresolved. V was trimmed by 0 bases and J by 4 bases, leaving 5 bases between them. This CDR3 region has 13 residues. Germline CDR1 SGHNT, CDR2 YENEEA. CDR3 residues: CASSLDGADTQYF. The CDR3 DNA reads TGTGCCAGCAGCTTAGATGGTGCAGATACGCAGTATTTT.

The chain links TRBV27 to TRBJ2-3; 8 positions match TRBD2. V dropped 2 bases and J dropped 6; count of bases not matched to a gene: 13. Germline V gene sequence: CDR1 MNHEY, CDR2 SMNVEV (reference sequence). This CDR3 is 17 amino acids long. The CDR3 reads CASSLAGGHPPPDTQYF. The CDR3 coding sequence is TGTGCCAGCAGTTTAGCGGGGGGCCACCCGCCCCCGGATACGCAGTATTTT.

This chain uses TRBV18 with TRBJ2-3, with D unclear. The germline CDR1 and CDR2 sequences are KGHSH and LQKENI. With 5 bases removed from V and 3 bases from J, the gap between germline ends came to 18 bases. CDR3 length equals 16 residues. The CDR3 protein is CASSTRLHGRTDTQYF. The DNA of the CDR3 is TGTGCCAGCTCAACGAGACTCCATGGCCGGACAGATACGCAGTATTTT.

This rearrangement joins TRBV4-3 to TRBJ2-1; TRBD2 matches at 12 bases. The CDR3 is made up of 18 amino acids. Per germline, CDR1 LGHNA and CDR2 YSLEER. The V segment lost 1 base and the J segment 5 bases; nucleotides outside the gene matches: 9. CDR3: CASSQALAGGPGNNEQFF. CDR3 in DNA: TGCGCCAGCAGCCAAGCCCTAGCGGGAGGGCCAGGGAACAATGAGCAGTTCTTC.

The J gene is TRBJ2-2, the V gene TRBV12-5; 10 nucleotides line up with TRBD1. The CDR3 contains 13 residues. Germline CDR1 is LGHNT and CDR2 is FRNRAP. With 4 bases clipped from V and 15 bases from J, the junction kept 8 bases outside the gene matches. CDR3 residues: CASGYDGQGGMFF. CDR3 in DNA: TGTGCTAGTGGTTACGACGGACAGGGGGGGATGTTTTTT. Looking up the rest from reference TRBV12-5 and TRBJ2-2 gives the full variable domain: DARVTQTPRHKVTEMGQEVTMRCQPILGHNTVFWYRQTMMQGLELLAYFRNRAPLDDSGMPKDRFSAEMPDATLATLKIQPSEPRDSAVYFCASGYDGQGGMFFGEGSRLTVL.